This T cell receptor (beta chain) was found in a study of cytomegalovirus exposure and HLA in healthy donors. Study conclusions and caveats: According to the study, roughly 160 TCR beta chains were cytomegalovirus-associated.

Only a few counts were recorded for this clone. As yet, its antigen is unknown. A multiplex PCR was run with 60 Vbeta primers and 13 Jbeta primers. Only in-frame clones appear in the TCRdb table, and some are missing; sequencing was by immunoSEQ multiplex PCR. The sample comprises 150,000 to 200,000 clones, 70% to 90% of which are singletons, and around 2.6% rests with the top ten. The CDR3 loop spans 15 amino acids. CDR1 is MNHEY and CDR2 is SVGAGI in the germline V gene. V lost 4 bases, J lost 2 bases, and 12 bases lay in between. The chain couples TRBV6-5 to TRBJ1-3; D may be TRBD1 (6 bases). Sample: PBMCs. This TCR derives from a man under 40 in good health and CMV-seropositive. CDR3 nucleotide sequence: TGTGCCAGCAGTTTAAGGGACACTGCTGGAAACACCATATATTTT. This gives the protein CASSLRDTAGNTIYF.